One and the same sample provided the 18 T cell receptor beta chains below, sequenced in a study of T cells after yellow fever vaccination. Via MiXCR, TCRdb re-called the 5' RACE reads, giving one row per CDR3 protein. The table records roughly 320,000 distinct CDR3 sequences, roughly a tenth of them present only once. The sequences come from CD4+ T cells sorted from PBMCs, collected 45 days after the yellow fever booster vaccination. Receptor source: a man aged 18 to 35 who received the YFV17D yellow fever vaccine.

This clonotype was seen repeatedly, ten times or more. The V and J genes are TRBV6-5 and TRBJ2-7; the D is unclear. Germline V gene sequence: CDR1 MNHEY, CDR2 SVGAGI. The CDR3 runs to 14 residues. The germline V and J ends were trimmed by 2 bases and 2 bases, with 10 bases remaining between them. The CDR3 nucleotides read TGTGCCAGCAGTTACAGGGTCAACCCCTACGAGCAGTACTTC. Amino acid sequence: CASSYRVNPYEQYF.

This chain links TRBV7-9 with TRBJ2-7, with 13 positions matching TRBD2. Germline V gives CDR1 SEHNR, CDR2 FQNEAQ (reference sequence). The CDR3 loop spans 15 amino acids. V was pared by 5 bases and J by 5 bases, with 6 bases of the junction left unmatched. The CDR3 bases are TGTGCCAGCAGCGCTGGACTAGCGGGGGTCCACGAGCAGTACGTC. This sequence encodes CASSAGLAGVHEQYV.

This clonotype was seen a few times. The chain carries TRBV5-1 and TRBJ2-3; unclear D gene. The V end was cut by 1 base, the J end by 1 base, with 7 bases between. The CDR3 contains 14 residues. The germline gives CDR1 SGHRS, CDR2 YFSETQ. CDR3 nucleotides: TGCGCCAGCAGCTTGTTACGGGGCACAGATACGCAGTATTTT. It codes for CASSLLRGTDTQYF.

This rearrangement joins TRBV6-2 or TRBV6-3 to TRBJ1-3; possible D gene TRBD1, 5 bases. This CDR3 is 16 amino acids long. V gave up 6 bases and J gave up 0 bases, with 15 bases separating them. The germline V gene has CDR1 MNHEY and CDR2 SVGEGT. CDR3 in amino acids: CASRQADRLSGNTIYF. The CDR3, as DNA: TGTGCCAGCAGACAAGCAGACAGACTCTCTGGAAACACCATATATTTT.

V is TRBV3-2 and J is TRBJ1-1; no check of the table's D call, TRBD1, against the DNA was made. TRBV3-2 is listed as a pseudogene. The length of the CDR3 is 12 residues. The CDR3 nucleotides read TGTGCCAGCAGCCACGGGGGCACTGAAGCTTTCTTT. Amino acids: CASSHGGTEAFF.

There are a few counts of this clonotype. The chain links TRBV12-3 or TRBV12-4 to TRBJ2-3, with a tentative D call TRBD1 (6 bases). V lost 6 bases and J lost 10, with 14 bases in between. This CDR3 comprises 12 residues. CDR3 bases: TGTGCCAGCAGGGTAAACAGGGTGGCGCAGTATTTT. Its protein is CASRVNRVAQYF.

This clonotype turned up a few times. The chain carries TRBV5-1 and TRBJ2-3; 9 bases are shared with TRBD1. Germline assignment: CDR1 SGHRS and CDR2 YFSETQ. Trimming removed 2 bases from V and 6 bases from J; junction bases left unmatched: 7. This CDR3 comprises 15 residues. The CDR3 is CASSLVGTGSDTQYF. The CDR3, as DNA: TGCGCCAGCAGCTTAGTCGGGACAGGGTCCGATACGCAGTATTTT.

This clonotype was seen a few times. The J gene is TRBJ2-3, the V gene TRBV7-2; 8 bases are a match to TRBD2. CDR1 SGHTA and CDR2 FQGNSA come from the germline V gene. The J segment lost 6 bases and the V segment lost 4 bases, leaving 6 bases of the junction unmatched. The CDR3 contains 14 residues. The chain's CDR3 is CASSSAGEVDTQYF. The DNA of the CDR3 is TGTGCCAGCAGCTCAGCGGGGGAAGTGGATACGCAGTATTTT.

This clonotype was seen only a few times. V usage is TRBV15 and J usage is TRBJ2-2; D uncertain. CDR1 LNHNV and CDR2 YYDKDF come from the germline V gene (reference sequence). V was shortened by 1 base and J by 2 bases, with 8 bases between the two germline ends. The CDR3 covers 15 residues. CDR3 in amino acids: CATSRGTINTGELFF. The CDR3 DNA sequence: TGTGCCACCAGCAGAGGGACCATCAACACCGGGGAGCTGTTTTTT.

This clonotype has only a few counts. A read error may produce the germline difference seen at one junction end. This chain links TRBV7-7 with TRBJ2-1; D gene ambiguous. In germline, CDR1 is SSHAT, CDR2 FNYEAQ (reference sequence). The CDR3 is 13 amino acids. The CDR3 DNA sequence: TGTGCTAGCAGCTTTGGCAGTATCAATGAGCAGTTCTTC. Encoded protein: CASSFGSINEQFF.

The gene calls are TRBV19 and TRBJ1-6, with D maybe TRBD1 (6 bases). Germline V gene data show CDR1 as LNHDA and CDR2 as SQIVND (reference sequence). This CDR3 contains 15 residues. V was clipped by 2 bases and J by 8 bases, with 13 bases between them. The DNA for the CDR3 is TGTGCCAGTAGTATACTGGCACAGGGAGATTCACCCCTCCACTTT. It translates to CASSILAQGDSPLHF. The full variable domain, in which reference TRBV19 and TRBJ1-6 provide the parts outside the CDR3, is DGGITQSPKYLFRKEGQNVTLSCEQNLNHDAMYWYRQDPGQGLRLIYYSQIVNDFQKGDIAEGYSVSREKKESFPLTVTSAQKNPTAFYLCASSILAQGDSPLHFGNGTRLTVT.

A few counts support this clonotype. The rearrangement uses TRBV5-1 and TRBJ2-2; TRBD2 matches at 7 bases. Trimming at V came to 4 bases and at J to 4 bases, leaving 4 bases not matched to a gene. This CDR3 region has 14 residues. Per the germline V gene, CDR1 is SGHRS and CDR2 is YFSETQ. CDR3 residues: CASSRSGVTGELFF. The CDR3 DNA reads TGCGCCAGCAGCCGCAGCGGGGTCACCGGGGAGCTGTTTTTT.

The chain carries TRBV10-3 and TRBJ2-1; D could derive from TRBD1 or TRBD2 (6 bases each). CDR1 and CDR2 (germline): ENHRY, SYGVKD. The CDR3 is made up of 15 amino acids. V was cut by 10 bases and J by 2 bases, with 18 bases left in between. The CDR3 sequence is CATPARGPTYNEQFF. The CDR3 DNA reads TGTGCCACCCCGGCCCGGGGGCCAACCTACAATGAGCAGTTCTTC.

The gene calls are TRBV12-3 or TRBV12-4 and TRBJ2-7; 10 bases line up with TRBD1. This CDR3 region has 15 residues. Losses at the gene ends were 6 bases for V and 2 bases for J; bases not matched to a gene: 7. The CDR3 region is CASRGWGTGAYEQYF. DNA of the CDR3: TGTGCCAGCAGAGGTTGGGGGACAGGGGCCTACGAGCAGTACTTC.

J is TRBJ1-1 and V is TRBV5-1, with D possibly TRBD1 on 6 matching bases. This CDR3 is built from 13 residues. Germline V gene lookup returns CDR1 SGHRS and CDR2 YFSETQ. V lost 5 bases and J lost 1, with 9 bases in between. The CDR3 sequence is CASRDSPNTEAFF. CDR3 DNA sequence: TGCGCCAGCAGGGACAGCCCGAACACTGAAGCTTTCTTT.

CDR3 in amino acids: CASSSWGLEQYV. The CDR3 DNA reads TGTGCCAGCAGCAGCTGGGGGCTCGAGCAGTACGTC. The chain employs TRBV5-6 and TRBJ2-7; the D gene is possibly TRBD1 (6 bases). This CDR3 has 12 amino acids. In germline, CDR1 is SGHDT, CDR2 YYEEEE. V was clipped by 4 bases and J by 6 bases, with 11 bases between them.

In this sample, this clonotype turned up many times. This chain joins TRBV2 and TRBJ1-1, with D unclear. V dropped 4 bases and J dropped 5 bases, with 11 bases sitting between them. The length of the CDR3 is 13 residues. CDR1 SNHLY and CDR2 FYNNEI come from the germline V gene. CDR3: CASSAAPRTEAFF. DNA of the CDR3: TGTGCCAGCAGTGCCGCACCCCGGACTGAAGCTTTCTTT. The entire variable domain, with the rest obtained from reference TRBV2 and TRBJ1-1, is as follows: EPEVTQTPSHQVTQMGQEVILRCVPISNHLYFYWYRQILGQKVEFLVSFYNNEISEKSEIFDDQFSVERPDGSNFTLKIRSTKLEDSAMYFCASSAAPRTEAFFGQGTRLTVV.

This chain joins TRBV28 and TRBJ2-1; 7 bases agree with TRBD2. Germline trimming cut 7 bases from V and 8 bases from J; bases unmatched to any gene: 8. The CDR3 consists of 13 residues. Germline assignment: CDR1 MDHEN and CDR2 SYDVKM. CDR3 nucleotide sequence: TGTGCCAGCAAGCGAAGCCGGGAGGATGAGCAGTTCTTC. Protein product: CASKRSREDEQFF.